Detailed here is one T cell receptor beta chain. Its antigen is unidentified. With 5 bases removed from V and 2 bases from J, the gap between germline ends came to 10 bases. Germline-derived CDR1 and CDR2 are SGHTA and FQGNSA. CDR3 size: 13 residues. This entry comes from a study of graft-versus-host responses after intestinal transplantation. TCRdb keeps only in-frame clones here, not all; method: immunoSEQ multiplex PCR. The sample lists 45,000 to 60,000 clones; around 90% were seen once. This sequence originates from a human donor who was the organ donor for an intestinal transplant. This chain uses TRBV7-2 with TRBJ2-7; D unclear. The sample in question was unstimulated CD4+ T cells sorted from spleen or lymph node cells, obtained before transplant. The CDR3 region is CASSPVSAYEQYF. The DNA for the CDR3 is TGTGCCAGCAGCCCAGTCTCGGCCTACGAGCAGTACTTC.